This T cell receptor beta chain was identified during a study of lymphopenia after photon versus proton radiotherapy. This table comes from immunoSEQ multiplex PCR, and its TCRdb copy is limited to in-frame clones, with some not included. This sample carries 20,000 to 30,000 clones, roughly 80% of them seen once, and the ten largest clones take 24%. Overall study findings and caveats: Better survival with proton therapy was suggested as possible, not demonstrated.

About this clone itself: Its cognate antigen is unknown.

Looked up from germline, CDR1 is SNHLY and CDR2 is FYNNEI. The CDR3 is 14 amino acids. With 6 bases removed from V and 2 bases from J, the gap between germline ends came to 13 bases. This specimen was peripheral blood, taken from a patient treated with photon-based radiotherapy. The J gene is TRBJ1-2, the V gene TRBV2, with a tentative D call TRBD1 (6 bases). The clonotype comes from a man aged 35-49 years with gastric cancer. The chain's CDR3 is CASRPLTGNYGYTF. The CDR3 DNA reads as TGTGCCAGCAGACCACTCACAGGGAACTATGGCTACACCTTC.